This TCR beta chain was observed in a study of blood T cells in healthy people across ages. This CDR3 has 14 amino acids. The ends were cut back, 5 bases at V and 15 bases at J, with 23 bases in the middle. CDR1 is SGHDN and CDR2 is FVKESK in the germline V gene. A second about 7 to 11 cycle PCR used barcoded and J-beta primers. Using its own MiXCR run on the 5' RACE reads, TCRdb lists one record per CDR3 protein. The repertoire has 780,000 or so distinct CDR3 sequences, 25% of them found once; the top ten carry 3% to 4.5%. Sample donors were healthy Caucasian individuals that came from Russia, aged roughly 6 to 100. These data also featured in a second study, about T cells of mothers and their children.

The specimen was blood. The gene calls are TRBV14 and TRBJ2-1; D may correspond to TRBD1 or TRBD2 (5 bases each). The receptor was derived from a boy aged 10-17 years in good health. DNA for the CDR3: TGTGCCAGCAGCTATCTGGGGCCGGGGAGTCGAGGGTTCTTC. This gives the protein CASSYLGPGSRGFF.